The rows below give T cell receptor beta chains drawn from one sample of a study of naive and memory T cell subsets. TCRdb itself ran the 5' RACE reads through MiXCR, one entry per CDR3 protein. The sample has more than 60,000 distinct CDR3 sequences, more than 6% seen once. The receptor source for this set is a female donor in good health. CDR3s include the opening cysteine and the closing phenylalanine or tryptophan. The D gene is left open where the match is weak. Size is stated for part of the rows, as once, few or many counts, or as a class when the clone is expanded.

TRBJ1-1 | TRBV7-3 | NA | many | CASSLWRNTEAFF | TGTGCCAGCAGCTTATGGAGGAACACTGAAGCTTTCTTT
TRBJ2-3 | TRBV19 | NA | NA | CASKGLQTDTDTQYF | TGTGCCAGTAAGGGTCTTCAAACTGACACAGATACGCAGTATTTT
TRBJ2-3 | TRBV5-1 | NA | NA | CASSSIPPDTDTQYF | TGCGCCAGCAGCTCAATACCGCCCGACACAGATACGCAGTATTTT
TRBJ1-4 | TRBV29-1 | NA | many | CSVRGGSQKLFF | TGCAGCGTCCGGGGAGGGTCCCAAAAACTGTTTTTT
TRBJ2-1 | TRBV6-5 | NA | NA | CASSYSYRTSYNGQFF | TGTGCCAGCAGTTACAGTTACAGGACGTCCTACAATGGGCAGTTCTTC
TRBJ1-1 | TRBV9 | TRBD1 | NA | CASSPGQGASREAFF | TGTGCCAGCAGCCCGGGACAGGGAGCCTCCAGAGAAGCTTTCTTT
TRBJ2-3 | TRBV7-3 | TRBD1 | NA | CASSLSPTGGTDTQYF | TGTGCCAGCAGCTTAAGTCCGACAGGGGGCACAGATACGCAGTATTTT
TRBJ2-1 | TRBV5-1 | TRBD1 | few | CASSLAQGYNEQFF | TGCGCCAGCAGCTTGGCACAGGGGTACAATGAGCAGTTCTTC
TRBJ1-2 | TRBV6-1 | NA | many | CASSRGNYGYTF | TGTGCCAGCAGCCGGGGGAATTACGGCTACACCTTC
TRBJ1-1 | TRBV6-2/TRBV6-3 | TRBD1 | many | CASSNDRVTEAFF | TGTGCCAGCAGCAACGACAGGGTCACTGAAGCTTTCTTT
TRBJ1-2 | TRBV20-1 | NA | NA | CSASRLPNYGYTF | TGCAGTGCTAGTCGGCTTCCTAACTATGGCTACACCTTC
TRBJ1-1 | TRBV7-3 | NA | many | CASSSTYARGEAFF | TGTGCCAGCAGCTCCACTTATGCTCGGGGTGAAGCTTTCTTT
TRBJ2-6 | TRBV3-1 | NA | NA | CASSQEAVSSGANVLTF | TGTGCCAGCAGCCAAGAAGCGGTTAGCTCTGGGGCCAACGTCCTGACTTTC
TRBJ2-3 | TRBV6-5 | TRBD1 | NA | CASSYRGLLDTQYF | TGTGCCAGCAGTTACAGGGGGCTTCTTGATACGCAGTATTTT
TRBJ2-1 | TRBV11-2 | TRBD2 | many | CASSLGGTSANNEQFF | TGTGCCAGCAGCTTAGGGGGGACTAGCGCTAACAATGAGCAGTTCTTC
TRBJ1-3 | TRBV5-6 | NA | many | CASSLQGIKNTIYF | TGTGCCAGCAGCTTGCAAGGGATAAAAAACACCATATATTTT
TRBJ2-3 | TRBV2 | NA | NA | CASSAGVARLGTQYF | TGTGCCAGCAGTGCGGGAGTAGCCCGCCTCGGTACGCAGTATTTT
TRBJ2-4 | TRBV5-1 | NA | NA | CASSFQAADIQYF | TGCGCCAGCAGCTTCCAAGCGGCCGACATTCAGTACTTC
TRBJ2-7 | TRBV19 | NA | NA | CATIPCNYVETQSYEQYF | TGTGCCACCATACCCTGCAATTACGTAGAGACACAGTCCTACGAGCAGTACTTC
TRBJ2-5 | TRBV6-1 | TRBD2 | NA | CASSVGGGPLQETQYF | TGTGCCAGCAGTGTGGGGGGAGGGCCTCTGCAAGAGACCCAGTACTTC
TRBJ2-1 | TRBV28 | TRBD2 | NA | CASSLAGLAGGAYNEQFF | TGTGCCAGCAGTTTAGCGGGACTAGCGGGAGGGGCCTACAATGAGCAGTTCTTC
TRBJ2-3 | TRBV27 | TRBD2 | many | CASSLLAGDDTQYF | TGTGCCAGCAGTCTCCTAGCGGGAGACGATACGCAGTATTTT
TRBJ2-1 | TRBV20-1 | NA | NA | CSARETPETYNEQFF | TGCAGTGCTAGAGAGACCCCAGAGACCTACAATGAGCAGTTCTTC
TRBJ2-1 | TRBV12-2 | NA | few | CASRLLPGLPYNEQFF | TGTGCAAGTCGCTTACTGCCGGGACTTCCATACAATGAGCAGTTCTTC
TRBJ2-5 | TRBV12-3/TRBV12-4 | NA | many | CASSLIGVQTQYF | TGTGCCAGCAGTTTAATAGGGGTACAGACCCAGTACTTC
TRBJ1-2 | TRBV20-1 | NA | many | CSARGREGTNYGYTF | TGCAGTGCTAGGGGCAGGGAGGGGACTAACTATGGCTACACCTTC
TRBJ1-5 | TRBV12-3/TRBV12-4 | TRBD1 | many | CASSLVGTDQPQHF | TGTGCCAGCAGTTTAGTCGGGACAGATCAGCCCCAGCATTTT
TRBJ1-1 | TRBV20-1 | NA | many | CSKLPGSWNTEAFF | TGCAGCAAACTGCCAGGGTCATGGAACACTGAAGCTTTCTTT
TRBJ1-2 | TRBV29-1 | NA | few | CSVEDRQVYGYTF | TGCAGCGTTGAAGATCGGCAGGTTTATGGCTACACCTTC
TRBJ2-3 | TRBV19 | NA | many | CASSRGTSTDTQYF | TGTGCCAGTAGTAGGGGGACTAGCACAGATACGCAGTATTTT
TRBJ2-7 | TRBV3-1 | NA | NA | CASSQDASYEQYF | TGTGCCAGCAGCCAAGATGCCTCCTACGAGCAGTACTTC
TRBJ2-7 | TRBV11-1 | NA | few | CASSLVGVRLREQYF | TGTGCCAGCAGCTTAGTCGGAGTGCGGTTAAGAGAGCAGTACTTC
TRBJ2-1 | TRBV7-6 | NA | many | CASSWGRNNEQFF | TGTGCCAGCAGCTGGGGACGCAACAATGAGCAGTTCTTC
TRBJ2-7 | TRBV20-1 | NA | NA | CSARDVGRGLTYEQYF | TGCAGTGCTAGAGATGTGGGGAGGGGGTTGACCTACGAGCAGTACTTC
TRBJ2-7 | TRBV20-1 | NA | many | CSARKQGQGEDYEQYF | TGCAGTGCTAGGAAGCAGGGCCAAGGAGAAGACTACGAGCAGTACTTC
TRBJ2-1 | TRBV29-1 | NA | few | CSVARDTTGNEQFF | TGCAGCGTCGCCCGGGACACCACCGGGAATGAGCAGTTCTTC
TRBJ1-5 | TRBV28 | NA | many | CASRPAGYDQPQHF | TGTGCCAGCAGACCGGCAGGTTATGATCAGCCCCAGCATTTT
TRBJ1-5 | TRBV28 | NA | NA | CASSFVRGNQPQHF | TGTGCCAGCAGTTTTGTGAGGGGTAATCAGCCCCAGCATTTT
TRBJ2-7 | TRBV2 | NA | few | CASRRGRQAGSGEQYF | TGTGCCAGCAGGCGCGGGCGCCAGGCCGGATCTGGCGAGCAGTACTTC
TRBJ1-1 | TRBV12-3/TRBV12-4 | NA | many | CASSLWGNTEAFF | TGTGCCAGCAGTTTATGGGGAAACACTGAAGCTTTCTTT
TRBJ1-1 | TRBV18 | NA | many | CASSPQGQSSNTEAFF | TGTGCCAGCTCACCCCAAGGACAGTCGTCGAACACTGAAGCTTTCTTT
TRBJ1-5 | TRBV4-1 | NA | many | CASSQDPVVGDPSNQPQHF | TGCGCCAGCAGCCAAGACCCGGTCGTGGGTGACCCTAGCAATCAGCCCCAGCATTTT
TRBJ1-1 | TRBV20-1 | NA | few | CSARDQGLTEAFF | TGCAGTGCTAGAGATCAGGGGCTCACTGAAGCTTTCTTT
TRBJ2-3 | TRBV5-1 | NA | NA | CASYVGLTDTQYF | TGCGCCAGCTACGTTGGACTCACAGATACGCAGTATTTT